This T cell receptor (beta chain) stems from a study of Tregs in tolerant kidney transplant recipients. The CDR3 has 18 residues. Trimming left V 7 bases short and J 0 bases short, with 21 bases between. The germline CDR1 and CDR2 sequences are LNHDA and SQIVND (reference sequence). TCRdb keeps only in-frame clones here, not all; method: immunoSEQ multiplex PCR. The sample shows about 77,000 clones, 95% to 98% of them seen only once. V and J are TRBV19 and TRBJ1-4; D not certain. This receptor was obtained from a human donor who received a combined kidney and bone marrow transplant. The sequencing here drew on CD4+ T cells from blood, taken before the transplant. CDR3 sequence reads: CASTSNRKTSATNEKLFF. The CDR3 DNA follows: TGTGCCAGTACGTCAAACCGGAAGACATCCGCAACTAATGAAAAACTGTTTTTT. The whole variable domain, remainder taken from reference TRBV19 and TRBJ1-4, is DGGITQSPKYLFRKEGQNVTLSCEQNLNHDAMYWYRQDPGQGLRLIYYSQIVNDFQKGDIAEGYSVSREKKESFPLTVTSAQKNPTAFYLCASTSNRKTSATNEKLFFGSGTQLSVL.